This T cell receptor beta chain was captured in a study of blood T cell repertoires in COVID-19. Measured with immunoSEQ multiplex PCR; TCRdb has only the in-frame clones, and not every one. The table lists 250,000 to 300,000 clones, around 88% of them singletons. The CDR3 loop spans 14 amino acids. V was pared by 4 bases and J by 3 bases, with 6 bases of the junction left unmatched. Germline loops: CDR1 SGHRS, CDR2 YFSETQ. This clonotype was sampled from a man in his forties with acute or convalescent COVID-19. The sample was peripheral blood. The V and J genes are TRBV5-1 and TRBJ2-7; 8 bases are shared with TRBD1. CDR3 sequence (DNA): TGCGCCAGCAGCCCATCGACAGGGGACTACGAGCAGTACTTC. It specifies CASSPSTGDYEQYF.